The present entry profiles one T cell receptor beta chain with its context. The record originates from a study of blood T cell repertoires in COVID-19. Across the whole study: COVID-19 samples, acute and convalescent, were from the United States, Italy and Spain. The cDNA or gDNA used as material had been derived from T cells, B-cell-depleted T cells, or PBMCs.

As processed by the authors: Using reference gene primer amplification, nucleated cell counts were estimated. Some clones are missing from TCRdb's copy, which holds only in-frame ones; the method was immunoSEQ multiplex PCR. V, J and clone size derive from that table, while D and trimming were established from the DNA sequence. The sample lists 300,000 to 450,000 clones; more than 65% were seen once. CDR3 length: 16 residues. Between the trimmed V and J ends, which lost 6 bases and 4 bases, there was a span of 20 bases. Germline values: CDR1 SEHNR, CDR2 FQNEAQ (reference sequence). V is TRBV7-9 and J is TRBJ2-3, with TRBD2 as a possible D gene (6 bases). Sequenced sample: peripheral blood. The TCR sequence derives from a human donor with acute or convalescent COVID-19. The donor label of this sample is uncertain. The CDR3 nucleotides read TGTGCCAGCAGGCAGGGACTCTCCGCCCGGTCAGATACGCAGTATTTT. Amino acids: CASRQGLSARSDTQYF. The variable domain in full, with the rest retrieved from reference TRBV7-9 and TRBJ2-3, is DTGVSQNPRHKITKRGQNVTFRCDPISEHNRLYWYRQTLGQGPEFLTYFQNEAQLEKSRLLSDRFSAERPKGSFSTLEIQRTEQGDSAMYLCASRQGLSARSDTQYFGPGTRLTVL.